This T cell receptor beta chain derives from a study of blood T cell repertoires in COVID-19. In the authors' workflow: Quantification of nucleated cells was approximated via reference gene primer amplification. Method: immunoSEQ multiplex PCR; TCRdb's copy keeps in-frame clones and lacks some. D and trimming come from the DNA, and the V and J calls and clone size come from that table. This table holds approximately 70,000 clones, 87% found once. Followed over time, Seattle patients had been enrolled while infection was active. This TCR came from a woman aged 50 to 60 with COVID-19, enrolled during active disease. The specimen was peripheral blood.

In DNA form, the CDR3 reads TGTGCCAGCAGCTTAGGGACCGGGGGTGAGCAGTTCTTC. Translation gives CASSLGTGGEQFF. The chain uses TRBV7-3 and TRBJ2-1, with D possibly matching TRBD2 (6 bases). The germline gives CDR1 SGHTA, CDR2 FQGTGA. There are 13 residues in the CDR3. V was cut by 2 bases and J by 9 bases, with 11 bases left in between. Complete variable domain (other parts from reference TRBV7-3 and TRBJ2-1): GAGVSQTPSNKVTEKGKYVELRCDPISGHTALYWYRQSLGQGPEFLIYFQGTGAADDSGLPNDRFFAVRPEGSVSTLKIQRTERGDSAVYLCASSLGTGGEQFFGPGTRLTVL.